This T cell receptor beta chain was sequenced during a study of CD8+ T cells in alopecia areata. The CDR3 consists of 13 residues. V gave up 6 bases and J gave up 6 bases, with 11 bases separating them. CDR1 is MNHEY, CDR2 SMNVEV, per germline (reference sequence). RNA was isolated and reverse transcribed to cDNA, the sequencing template. The assay was immunoSEQ multiplex PCR, and TCRdb's table has in-frame clones only and misses some. The sample contains about 23,000 clones, 40% to 65% of which appear only once. The sorting of PBMCs gave CD4+ and CD8+ T cells. V usage is TRBV27 and J usage is TRBJ2-2; D may be TRBD1 (6 bases). This receptor was taken from a human donor with alopecia areata. Sequencing was performed on NKG2D-high CD8+ T cells sorted from blood. The CDR3 DNA follows: TGTGCCAGCAGGATTGGACAGCCCGGGGAGCTGTTTTTT. It specifies CASRIGQPGELFF.